This T cell receptor (beta chain) is from a study of T cell clonotyping in hematopoietic cell transplantation. For the study at large: Pretransplant recipient samples were taken after cytoreduction.

Sequenced by immunoSEQ multiplex PCR; TCRdb stores in-frame clones only, minus some. This table holds around 19,000 clones, roughly 83% found once. General study points: Few recipient clonotypes overlapped donors; over 95% were de novo at given depth. Without cell sorting, CD4 versus CD8 contributions remain unresolved.

The CDR3 is 15 amino acids. Germline values: CDR1 SGHRS, CDR2 YFSETQ. The trim removed 4 bases at V and 4 bases at J, leaving 5 bases unmatched. The sample's time point: recipient sample about 28 days before transplant, after cytoreduction. Recipients were bled about 28 days pretransplant and at posttransplant days 30, 100, 180. Notes on this clone: Antigen unknown.

The sample consisted of peripheral blood mononuclear cells, taken before stem cell transplant. This receptor was obtained from a man aged 45 to 65 with acute myeloid leukemia. Some clones in this sample may be carry-over from other donors' samples. The chain uses TRBV5-1 and TRBJ2-1; 10 bases agree with TRBD1. DNA of the CDR3: TGCGCCAGCAGCCGTGGACAGGGGGGTTACAATGAGCAGTTCTTC. The encoded protein is CASSRGQGGYNEQFF.